A single sample is the source of the 20 T cell receptor beta chains below, sequenced in a study of tumor-infiltrating lymphocytes in primary liver carcinoma. cDNA specific to TCR beta was made from about 0.45 ug of total RNA, with a constant-region primer employed for priming. Construction of TCR beta libraries relied on three successive nested multiplex PCR rounds employing slightly modified ARM-PCR. TRBV1-TRBV30 forward and Cbeta reverse primers drove the first two approximately 11-cycle rounds. TCRdb analysed the multiplex PCR reads with MiXCR anew, one entry per CDR3 protein. The sample includes some 190,000 distinct CDR3 sequences, approximately 86% seen only once; the top ten take around 18%. The approximately 17-32 mg bulk tissue piece was not sorted before simultaneous RNA and DNA extraction. The sequenced sample was tumor tissue from primary liver carcinoma. The receptors originated from a middle-aged man with primary liver carcinoma and hepatitis B virus infection.

The V gene is TRBV29-1, the J gene TRBJ1-2; no clear D. The CDR3 runs 13 residues. Germline V gene sequence: CDR1 SQVTM, CDR2 ANQGSEA. The CDR3 nucleotides are TGCAACGTGTTTCTTGCTCGCGACTATGGCTACACCTTC. Translating it yields CNVFLARDYGYTF.

The chain couples TRBV2 to TRBJ2-7; 8 bases align to TRBD2. With 7 bases clipped from V and 3 bases from J, the junction kept 5 bases outside the gene matches. Looked up from germline, CDR1 is SNHLY and CDR2 is FYNNEI. The CDR3 consists of 13 residues. CDR3 sequence reads: CASTRGLGYEQYF. The CDR3 coding sequence is TGTGCCAGCACCAGGGGACTAGGCTACGAGCAGTACTTC.

The chain uses TRBV7-8 and TRBJ1-5; the D is unclear. The CDR3 consists of 14 residues. Per germline, CDR1 SGHVS and CDR2 FQNEAQ. V shed 1 base and J shed 7 bases, with 11 bases lying between them. Here the CDR3 reads CASSLVVGPQPQHF. The CDR3 DNA reads TGTGCCAGCAGCTTAGTTGTAGGGCCCCAGCCCCAGCATTTT.

The CDR3 sequence is CASSPKPNLPLHF. The CDR3 DNA reads as TGTGCCAGCAGCCCTAAGCCGAATTTACCACTCCACTTT. The chain is built from TRBV6-5 and TRBJ1-6, with D uncertain. V was cut by 6 bases and J by 16 bases, with 19 bases left in between. Germline CDR1 reads MNHEY; CDR2 reads SVGAGI. CDR3 size: 13 residues.

A single count supports this clonotype. A single base separates this from a much larger clone, so it may be a read error. V gene TRBV30 combines with J gene TRBJ2-7; TRBD1 matches 8 bases. Germline assignment: CDR1 GTSNPN and CDR2 SVGIG (reference sequence). CDR3 length equals 14 residues. Trimming at V came to 3 bases and at J to 6 bases, leaving 10 bases not matched to a gene. The CDR3 nucleotides are TGTGCCTGGAGGAGGACAGGGCACATCTTCGAGCAGTACTTC. Residues: CAWRRTGHIFEQYF. The whole variable domain, filled in from reference TRBV30 and TRBJ2-7, reads SQTIHQWPATLVQPVGSPLSLECTVEGTSNPNLYWYRQAAGRGLQLLFYSVGIGQISSEVPQNLSASRPQDRQFILSSKKLLLSDSGFYLCAWRRTGHIFEQYFGPGTRLTVT.

This sequence joins TRBV6-6 and TRBJ1-1, with TRBD1 matching over 9 bases. J lost 10 bases, V lost 2 bases, and 5 bases had no gene match. CDR3 size: 13 residues. The germline V gene has CDR1 MNHNY and CDR2 SVGAGI (reference sequence). CDR3 region: CASSYTGGSAAFF. DNA for the CDR3: TGTGCCAGCAGTTACACAGGGGGCAGTGCAGCTTTCTTT.

This clonotype turned up a few times. The junction differs from germline at one of its ends, possibly a read error. The chain recombines TRBV11-2 with TRBJ2-1; 7 bases align to TRBD2. Germline V CDR1 and CDR2: SGHAT, FQNNGV. There are 15 residues in the CDR3. This chain's CDR3 is CTSSFSGPLDNEQFF. CDR3 coding DNA: TGTACCAGCAGTTTTAGCGGGCCACTCGACAATGAACAGTTCTTC.

A remark on this clonotype: One junction end disagrees with the germline gene, perhaps due to a read error. The chain links TRBV12-3 or TRBV12-4 to TRBJ1-2, with D unclear. CDR3 length equals 14 residues. CDR3 loop: CASSLIGQDYGYSF. DNA for the CDR3: TGTGCCAGCAGTCTGATAGGGCAAGACTATGGCTACTCCTTC.

A note on this clonotype: Germline is not matched at one junction end, which may reflect a read error. This CDR3 is CAFSESAGFSAYGYTF. CDR3 DNA: TGTGCCTTCAGTGAGTCTGCAGGGTTCTCAGCCTATGGCTACACCTTC. The V call is TRBV10-3, the J call TRBJ1-2, with a weak D call TRBD1 (5 bases). CDR1 ENHRY and CDR2 SYGVKD come from the germline V gene. This CDR3 comprises 16 residues.

On this clonotype: Because it lacks the conserved phenylalanine or tryptophan at the end, this CDR3 is likely a read error. This chain links TRBV29-1 with TRBJ2-7; D may match TRBD1 or TRBD2 (5 bases each). V was clipped by 7 bases and J by 2 bases, with 24 bases between them. Germline lookup yields CDR1 SQVTM and CDR2 ANQGSEA. CDR3 length: 16 residues. CDR3: CSAMTSGTGVPYEQYS. The DNA for the CDR3 is TGCAGCGCCATGACATCTGGGACCGGCGTTCCCTACGAGCAGTACTCC.

On this clonotype: Since the CDR3 does not end with the conserved phenylalanine or tryptophan, this likely comes from a read error. It is unclear where the CDR3 begins or ends on the DNA, so no DNA is shown, and the CDR3 is as TCRdb lists it. CDR3 protein: CSVAGVNGRSTDTLYY. The genes are TRBV29-1 and TRBJ2-3. Germline V gives CDR1 SQVTM, CDR2 ANQGSEA. The CDR3 is 16 amino acids in total, end residues counted.

Turning to this clonotype: As the CDR3 is not closed by the conserved phenylalanine or tryptophan, this likely results from a read error. This chain uses TRBV14 with TRBJ2-1, with 8 bases that match TRBD2. The CDR3 is 16 residues long. Germline CDR1 reads SGHDN; CDR2 reads FVKESK. This chain's CDR3 is CDGSAVAGWVNNEQFL. The DNA of the CDR3 is TGTGACGGCAGTGCCGTAGCGGGATGGGTAAACAATGAGCAGTTCTTA.

As for this clonotype: The germline gene is not matched at one end of the junction; a read error may be the cause. The chain recombines TRBV24-1 with TRBJ2-2, with D perhaps assigned TRBD1 or TRBD2 (5 bases each). The CDR3 extends over 15 amino acids. In germline, CDR1 is KGHDR, CDR2 SFDVKD. CDR3 sequence reads: CATNPIGTNTRELFF. DNA for the CDR3: TGTGCCACCAATCCTATAGGGACGAACACCAGGGAGCTGTTTTTT.

V and J are TRBV11-2 and TRBJ2-1, with 11 bases identical to TRBD2. Germline CDR1 is SGHAT and CDR2 is FQNNGV. This CDR3 has 16 residues. Trimming took 6 bases from V and 9 from J; bases not matched to a gene: 13. The CDR3 DNA follows: TGTGCCAGCAGTTACCCCGGGACTAGCGGTACCAGTGAGCAGTTCTTC. Amino acids: CASSYPGTSGTSEQFF.

Regarding this clonotype: This CDR3 is missing its conserved last phenylalanine or tryptophan, likely due to a read error. This chain uses TRBV14 with TRBJ2-2; unclear D gene. The CDR3 covers 14 residues. Germline CDR1 is SGHDN and CDR2 is FVKESK. The CDR3, as DNA: TGTGCCAGAAGCCCCACGAGGAACACCGGGGAGCTGTTTTTA. This encodes CARSPTRNTGELFL.

V and J are TRBV29-1 and TRBJ2-7; possibly TRBD1 for D (5 bases). Germline assignment: CDR1 SQVTM and CDR2 ANQGSEA. The CDR3 consists of 12 residues. With 6 bases removed from V and 8 bases from J, the gap between germline ends came to 17 bases. The CDR3 region is CSVKDMTYKQYF. The CDR3 DNA is TGCAGCGTGAAGGACATGACTTACAAGCAGTACTTC.

In regard to this clonotype: Germline and junction disagree at one end, which may indicate a read error. CDR3 residues: CAISLAPRTVNNEAFF. CDR3 coding DNA: TGTGCCATCAGCTTGGCTCCTAGGACGGTGAACAATGAAGCTTTCTTT. This chain uses TRBV5-6 with TRBJ1-1; D is uncertain. Germline CDR1 SGHDT, CDR2 YYEEEE. The CDR3 is 16 residues long.

As for this clonotype: The junction and the germline gene differ at one end; a read error may be behind it. The V and J genes are TRBV12-3 or TRBV12-4 and TRBJ2-7; 10 bases fit TRBD1. The CDR3 runs 15 residues. The CDR3 nucleotides read TGTGCCGGCAAACCGGGACAGGGGATCTCCTACGAGAAGTACTTC. Amino acids: CAGKPGQGISYEKYF.

In its sample, this clonotype was seen a few times. One junction end disagrees with the germline gene, perhaps due to a read error. This chain uses TRBV29-1 with TRBJ2-2; weak D call: TRBD1 (5 bases). Germline V CDR1 and CDR2: SQVTM, ANQGSEA. The CDR3 has 14 residues. The CDR3: CSVDSGTNTGELFF. CDR3 coding DNA: TGCAGTGTTGACTCAGGGACGAACACCGGGGAGCTGTTTTTT.

The rearrangement uses TRBV29-1 and TRBJ1-4; no clear D. The germline gives CDR1 SQVTM, CDR2 ANQGSEA. There are 10 residues in the CDR3. The CDR3 region has the DNA TGCAACGCTTCAGATGAAAAACTGTTTTTT. Protein sequence: CNASDEKLFF.